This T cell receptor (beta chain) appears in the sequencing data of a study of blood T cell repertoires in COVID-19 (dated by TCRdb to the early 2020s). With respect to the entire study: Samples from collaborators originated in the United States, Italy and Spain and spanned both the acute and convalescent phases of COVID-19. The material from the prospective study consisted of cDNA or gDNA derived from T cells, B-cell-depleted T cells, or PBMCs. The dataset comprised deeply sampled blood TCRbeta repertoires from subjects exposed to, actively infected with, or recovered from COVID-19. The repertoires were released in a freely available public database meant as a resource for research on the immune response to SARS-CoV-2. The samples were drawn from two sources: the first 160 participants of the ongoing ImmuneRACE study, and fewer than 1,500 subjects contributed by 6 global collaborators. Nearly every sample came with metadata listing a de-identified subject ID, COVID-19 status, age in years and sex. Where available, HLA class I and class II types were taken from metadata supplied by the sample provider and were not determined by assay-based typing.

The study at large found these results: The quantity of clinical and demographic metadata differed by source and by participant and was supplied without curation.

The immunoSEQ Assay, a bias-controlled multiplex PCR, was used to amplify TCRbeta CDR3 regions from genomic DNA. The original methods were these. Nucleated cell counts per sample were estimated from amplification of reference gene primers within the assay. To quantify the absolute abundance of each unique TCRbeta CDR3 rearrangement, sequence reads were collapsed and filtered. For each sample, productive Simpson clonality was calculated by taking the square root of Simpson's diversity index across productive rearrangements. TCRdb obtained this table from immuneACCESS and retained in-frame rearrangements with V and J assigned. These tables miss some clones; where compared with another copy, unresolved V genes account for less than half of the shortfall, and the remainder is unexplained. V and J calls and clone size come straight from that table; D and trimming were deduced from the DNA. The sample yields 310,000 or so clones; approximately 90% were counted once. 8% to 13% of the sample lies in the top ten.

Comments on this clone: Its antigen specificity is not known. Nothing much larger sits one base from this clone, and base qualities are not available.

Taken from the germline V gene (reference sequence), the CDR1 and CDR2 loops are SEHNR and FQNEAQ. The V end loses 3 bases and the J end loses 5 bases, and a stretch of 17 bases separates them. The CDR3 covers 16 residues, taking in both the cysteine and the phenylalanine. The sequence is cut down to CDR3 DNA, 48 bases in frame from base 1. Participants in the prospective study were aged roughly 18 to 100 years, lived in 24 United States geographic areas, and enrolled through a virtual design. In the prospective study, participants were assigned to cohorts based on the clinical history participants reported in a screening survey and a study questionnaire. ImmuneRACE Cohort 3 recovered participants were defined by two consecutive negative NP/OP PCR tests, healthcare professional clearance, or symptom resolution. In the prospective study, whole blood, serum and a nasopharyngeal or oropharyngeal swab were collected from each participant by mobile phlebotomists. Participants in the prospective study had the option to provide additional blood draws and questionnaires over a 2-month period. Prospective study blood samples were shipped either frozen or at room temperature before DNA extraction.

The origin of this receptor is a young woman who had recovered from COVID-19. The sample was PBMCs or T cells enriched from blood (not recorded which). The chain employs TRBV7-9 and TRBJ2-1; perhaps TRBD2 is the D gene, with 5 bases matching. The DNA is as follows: TGTGCCAGCAGCTTCTGGGGAGCAATGTCCCACAATGAGCAGTTCTTC. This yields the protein CASSFWGAMSHNEQFF.